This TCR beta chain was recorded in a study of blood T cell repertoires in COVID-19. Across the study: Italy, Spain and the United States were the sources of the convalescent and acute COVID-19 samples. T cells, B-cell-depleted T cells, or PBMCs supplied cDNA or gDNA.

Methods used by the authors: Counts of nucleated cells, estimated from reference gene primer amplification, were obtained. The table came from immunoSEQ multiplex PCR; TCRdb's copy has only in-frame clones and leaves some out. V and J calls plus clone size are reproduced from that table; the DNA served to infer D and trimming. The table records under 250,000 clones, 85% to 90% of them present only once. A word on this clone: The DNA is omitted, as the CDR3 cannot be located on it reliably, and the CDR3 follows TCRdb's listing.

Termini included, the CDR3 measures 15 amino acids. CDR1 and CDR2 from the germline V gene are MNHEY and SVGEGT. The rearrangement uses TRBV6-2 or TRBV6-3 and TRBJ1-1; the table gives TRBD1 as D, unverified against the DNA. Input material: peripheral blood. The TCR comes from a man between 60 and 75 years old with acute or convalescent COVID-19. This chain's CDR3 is CASSTSTDMNTEAFF.